This T cell receptor beta chain was sequenced during a study of T cells in Graves' hyperthyroidism and ophthalmopathy. Study-level points and caveats: Blood also carried most thyroid clonotypes expanded above 0.001.

RNA transcripts gave rise to amplified TCR beta CDR3 regions. The study used the HTBI primer set for a first-round RT-PCR of the TCR CDR3. From the multiplex PCR reads, TCRdb called clonotypes with MiXCR, one entry per CDR3 protein. The data show fewer than 350,000 distinct CDR3 sequences, about 15% seen once. Many counts were recorded for this clonotype. Its specificity is not known. Every diagnosis used clinical symptoms, serum thyroxine and TRAb, thyroid ultrasound and orbital computed tomography. The sample was blood. The sequence was obtained from a woman aged 50 to 60 with Graves' hyperthyroidism that later progressed to Graves' ophthalmopathy.

CDR3 region: CSARGSWRRANYNEQFF. CDR3 nucleotides: TGCAGTGCTAGAGGGTCGTGGAGGAGGGCCAACTACAATGAGCAGTTCTTC. V usage is TRBV20-1 and J usage is TRBJ2-1, with a possible D match to TRBD2 (6 bases). The CDR3 sequence is 17 residues long. The germline V gene has CDR1 DFQATT and CDR2 SNEGSKA (reference sequence). V was cut by 1 base and J by 3 bases, with 19 bases left in between.